These T cell receptor beta chains were read from a single sample in a study of TIL therapy for anti-PD-1-resistant metastatic lung cancer. Sequenced by immunoSEQ multiplex PCR; TCRdb stores in-frame clones only, minus some. The table includes approximately 22,000 clones, just over 70% detected once. Sequenced here: blood, sampled at baseline. The receptors shown here come from a person aged 25-79 years with non-small cell lung cancer. CDR3s include the opening cysteine and the closing phenylalanine or tryptophan. The order of the fields is V gene, D gene, J gene, clone size, CDR3 protein, CDR3 DNA. The D gene is left open where the match is weak. Only part of the rows carry a size: once, few, many, or a class if the clone is expanded.

>TRBV2|TRBD1|TRBJ1-6|NA
CASSRTGGNNSPLHF
TGTGCCAGCAGTAGGACAGGGGGGAATAATTCACCCCTCCACTTT
>TRBV3-1/TRBV3-2|TRBD1|TRBJ1-5|NA
CASSRTGGNQPQHF
TGTGCCAGCAGCCGGACAGGGGGGAATCAGCCCCAGCATTTT
>TRBV6-1|NA|TRBJ2-7|few
CASSEAKGDEQYF
TGTGCCAGCAGTGAAGCTAAGGGGGACGAGCAGTACTTC
>TRBV5-1|NA|TRBJ1-3|NA
CASSPWYSSGNTIYF
TGCGCCAGCAGCCCCTGGTACAGCTCTGGAAACACCATATATTTT
>TRBV5-1|NA|TRBJ1-1|NA
CASSLGRTEAFF
TGCGCCAGCAGCTTGGGGCGGACTGAAGCTTTCTTT
>TRBV29-1|TRBD1|TRBJ2-1|NA
CSVEKGQGADEQFF
TGCAGCGTTGAAAAGGGACAGGGGGCAGATGAGCAGTTCTTC
>TRBV30|TRBD1|TRBJ2-7|NA
CAWSVQGTVSYEQYF
TGTGCCTGGAGTGTCCAAGGGACAGTCTCCTACGAGCAGTACTTC
>TRBV6-5|NA|TRBJ2-2|NA
CASRKQGKGTGELFF
TGTGCCAGCAGGAAACAGGGTAAAGGGACCGGGGAGCTGTTTTTT
>TRBV7-2|NA|TRBJ2-1|few
CASSRRKTVYNEQFF
TGTGCCAGCAGTCGTCGGAAGACAGTTTACAATGAGCAGTTCTTC
>TRBV6-5|NA|TRBJ1-4|NA
CASRPGSTNEKLFF
TGTGCCAGCAGGCCGGGCTCAACTAATGAAAAACTGTTTTTT
>TRBV27|NA|TRBJ2-7|NA
CASSSRSDNPYEQYF
TGTGCCAGCTCTTCTCGTAGTGACAACCCCTACGAGCAGTACTTC
>TRBV5-1|TRBD2|TRBJ2-1|NA
CASSYGRLATNEQFF
TGCGCCAGCAGCTACGGTCGACTAGCTACCAATGAGCAGTTCTTC
>TRBV5-5|NA|TRBJ2-5|NA
CASSLRVSGDQETQYF
TGTGCCAGCAGCCTAAGGGTTTCGGGAGACCAAGAGACCCAGTACTTC
>TRBV2|NA|TRBJ2-1|NA
CASSPADRHEQFF
TGTGCCAGCAGCCCCGCCGATCGACATGAGCAGTTCTTC
>TRBV2|TRBD1|TRBJ2-5|NA
CASRTGGDWETQYF
TGTGCCAGCCGGACAGGGGGCGATTGGGAGACCCAGTACTTC
>TRBV3-1/TRBV3-2|NA|TRBJ1-2|NA
CASSQDWAGLYGYTF
TGTGCCAGCAGCCAAGATTGGGCAGGCCTCTATGGCTACACCTTC
>TRBV6-5|NA|TRBJ1-1|NA
CASNYAQQNTEAFF
TGTGCCAGCAATTATGCACAACAGAACACTGAAGCTTTCTTT
>TRBV5-1|NA|TRBJ2-6|NA
CASSLGSSGANVLTF
TGCGCCAGCAGCCTTGGAAGCTCTGGGGCCAACGTCCTGACTTTC
>TRBV19|TRBD2|TRBJ2-1|NA
CASSMGLAGASHEQFF
TGTGCCAGTAGTATGGGTCTAGCGGGAGCTTCCCATGAGCAGTTCTTC
>TRBV30|TRBD1|TRBJ1-2|NA
CAWSVGLRDRGNVNYGYTF
TGTGCCTGGAGTGTAGGACTACGGGACAGGGGGAATGTAAACTATGGCTACACCTTC
>TRBV9|NA|TRBJ1-2|NA
CASSVGRDYGYTF
TGTGCCAGCAGCGTAGGCAGGGACTATGGCTACACCTTC
>TRBV7-2|NA|TRBJ2-7|few
CASSLRGRVPSYEQYF
TGTGCCAGCAGCTTGAGAGGCAGGGTGCCCTCCTACGAGCAGTACTTC
>TRBV6-5|TRBD2|TRBJ2-7|NA
CASSYSSSGSYEQYF
TGTGCCAGCAGTTACAGTTCTAGCGGATCCTACGAGCAGTACTTC
>TRBV9|NA|TRBJ1-2|NA
CASSVDNGGRRGSYGYTF
TGTGCCAGCAGCGTAGATAATGGGGGGCGCAGAGGTTCCTATGGCTACACCTTC
>TRBV5-1|NA|TRBJ2-7|NA
CASSLELVSGPRKQYF
TGCGCCAGCAGCTTGGAGTTGGTAAGCGGCCCCAGGAAGCAGTACTTC
>TRBV5-1|TRBD2|TRBJ2-3|NA
CASSLQPGGASTDTQYF
TGCGCCAGCAGCTTGCAACCCGGGGGGGCCAGCACAGATACGCAGTATTTT
>TRBV30|TRBD2|TRBJ2-7|NA
CAWRRAGSSYEQYF
TGTGCCTGGAGGAGAGCGGGGTCCTCCTACGAGCAGTACTTC
>TRBV2|NA|TRBJ2-5|NA
CASSQGAWTQYF
TGTGCCAGCAGTCAAGGGGCTTGGACCCAGTACTTC
>TRBV15|TRBD1|TRBJ2-1|NA
CATSTTGTGADEQFF
TGTGCCACCAGCACAACCGGGACAGGGGCCGATGAGCAGTTCTTC
>TRBV12-3/TRBV12-4|NA|TRBJ2-7|few
CASSHPGAAEQYF
TGTGCCAGCAGCCACCCCGGGGCTGCGGAGCAGTACTTC
>TRBV5-1|TRBD1|TRBJ1-6|NA
CASSSQQGSNSPLHF
TGCGCCAGCAGCTCGCAACAGGGGAGCAATTCACCCCTCCACTTT
>TRBV6-1|NA|TRBJ2-7|NA
CASSEARGGPYEQYF
TGTGCCAGCAGTGAAGCGAGAGGAGGGCCTTACGAGCAGTACTTC
>TRBV18|TRBD2|TRBJ2-3|NA
CASSPTGAGAQDTQYF
TGTGCCAGCTCACCCACCGGAGCGGGGGCCCAAGATACGCAGTATTTT
>TRBV7-9|NA|TRBJ2-7|NA
CASSLDPGAGSYEQYF
TGTGCCAGCAGCTTGGACCCCGGAGCGGGCTCCTACGAGCAGTACTTC
>TRBV6-5|TRBD1|TRBJ2-7|NA
CASSYSRTGTYEQYF
TGTGCCAGCAGTTACTCGAGGACAGGAACCTACGAGCAGTACTTC
>TRBV5-1|TRBD1|TRBJ2-7|few
CASSLAGGLYEQYF
TGCGCCAGCAGCTTGGCAGGGGGCCTCTACGAGCAGTACTTC
>TRBV3-1/TRBV3-2|NA|TRBJ2-2|NA
CASSFGQTAPDTGELFF
TGTGCCAGCAGCTTTGGTCAGACAGCCCCCGACACCGGGGAGCTGTTTTTT
>TRBV6-1|NA|TRBJ1-4|NA
CASSEIVEAGKLFF
TGTGCCAGCAGTGAAATCGTAGAGGCGGGAAAACTGTTTTTT
>TRBV11-3|NA|TRBJ2-3|few
CASSLGTDTQYF
TGTGCCAGCAGCTTAGGCACAGATACGCAGTATTTT
>TRBV12-5|NA|TRBJ2-1|NA
CASGPLVVSSYNEQFF
TGTGCTAGTGGTCCCCTGGTGGTGAGCTCCTACAATGAGCAGTTCTTC
>TRBV12-5|TRBD1|TRBJ1-1|once
CASGLPGTGDYEAFF
TGTGCTAGTGGTTTGCCTGGGACAGGAGATTATGAAGCTTTCTTT
>TRBV9|TRBD1|TRBJ1-3|NA
CASSVTGQGAGNTIYF
TGTGCCAGCAGCGTAACGGGACAGGGGGCCGGGAACACCATATATTTT
>TRBV12-3/TRBV12-4|NA|TRBJ1-5|NA
CASSLGADQPQHF
TGTGCCAGCAGTTTGGGTGCGGATCAGCCCCAGCATTTT
>TRBV6-5|NA|TRBJ2-1|NA
CASSYSGVAEQFF
TGTGCCAGCAGTTACTCGGGTGTAGCTGAGCAGTTCTTC
>TRBV6-5|NA|TRBJ2-3|NA
CASSQRLKDTQYF
TGTGCCAGCAGCCAGCGGCTTAAAGATACGCAGTATTTT
>TRBV3-1/TRBV3-2|NA|TRBJ2-1|NA
CASSPGSSYNEQFF
TGTGCCAGCAGTCCAGGGAGCTCCTACAATGAGCAGTTCTTC
>TRBV3-1/TRBV3-2|NA|TRBJ2-5|few
CASSHHDPPAQYF
TGTGCCAGCAGCCATCACGACCCACCGGCCCAGTACTTC
>TRBV5-4|NA|TRBJ1-1|NA
CASSLSREGTEAFF
TGTGCCAGCAGCTTGAGTAGGGAGGGCACTGAAGCTTTCTTT
>TRBV6-5|NA|TRBJ1-5|few
CASSRTRGQPQHF
TGTGCCAGCAGTCGAACGAGGGGACAGCCCCAGCATTTT
>TRBV6-5|NA|TRBJ1-2|NA
CASSYRLGGYGYTF
TGTGCCAGCAGTTACCGGTTAGGGGGCTATGGCTACACCTTC
>TRBV4-2|NA|TRBJ1-6|NA
CASSQTMTGRGSYNSPLHF
TGTGCCAGCAGCCAAACAATGACAGGTAGAGGGTCCTATAATTCACCCCTCCACTTT
>TRBV5-6|NA|TRBJ2-5|NA
CASSPSPGETQYF
TGTGCCAGCAGCCCCTCACCTGGGGAGACCCAGTACTTC
>TRBV7-3|NA|TRBJ2-2|few
CASSLSRDGSGELFF
TGTGCCAGCAGCTTGAGCAGGGACGGGTCCGGGGAGCTGTTTTTT